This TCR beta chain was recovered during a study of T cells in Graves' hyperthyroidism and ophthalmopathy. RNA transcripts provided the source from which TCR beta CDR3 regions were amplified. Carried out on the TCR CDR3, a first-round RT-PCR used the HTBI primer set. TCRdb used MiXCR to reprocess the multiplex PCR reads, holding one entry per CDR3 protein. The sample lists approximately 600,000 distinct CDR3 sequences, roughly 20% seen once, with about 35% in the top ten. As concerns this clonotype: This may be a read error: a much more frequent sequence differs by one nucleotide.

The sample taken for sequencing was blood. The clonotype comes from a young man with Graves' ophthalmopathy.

This CDR3 is CASSLSGGHYNEQSF. CDR3 nucleotides: TGTGCCAGCAGCTTGAGCGGGGGCCACTACAATGAGCAGTCCTTC. V and J are TRBV11-2 and TRBJ2-1; 8 nucleotides agree with TRBD2. Per germline, CDR1 SGHAT and CDR2 FQNNGV. CDR3 size: 15 residues.